The T cell receptor beta chain under discussion was sequenced for a study of blood T cell repertoires in COVID-19. Trimming took 5 bases from V and 0 from J; bases not matched to a gene: 5. This CDR3 is 17 amino acids long. The V gene's germline CDR1 is SEHNR and CDR2 FQNEAQ (reference sequence). Assay used: immunoSEQ multiplex PCR; TCRdb lists only in-frame clones, some missing. The sample consists of roughly 370,000 clones, approximately 87% of them appearing once. This chain joins TRBV7-9 and TRBJ2-6; 9 nucleotides align to TRBD1. Sample: PBMCs or T cells enriched from blood (not recorded which). The sequence derives from a woman aged 45-65 years who had recovered from COVID-19. Here the CDR3 DNA reads TGTGCCAGCAGCAGGACAGGGGTTAGCTCTGGGGCCAACGTCCTGACTTTC. This sequence encodes CASSRTGVSSGANVLTF.